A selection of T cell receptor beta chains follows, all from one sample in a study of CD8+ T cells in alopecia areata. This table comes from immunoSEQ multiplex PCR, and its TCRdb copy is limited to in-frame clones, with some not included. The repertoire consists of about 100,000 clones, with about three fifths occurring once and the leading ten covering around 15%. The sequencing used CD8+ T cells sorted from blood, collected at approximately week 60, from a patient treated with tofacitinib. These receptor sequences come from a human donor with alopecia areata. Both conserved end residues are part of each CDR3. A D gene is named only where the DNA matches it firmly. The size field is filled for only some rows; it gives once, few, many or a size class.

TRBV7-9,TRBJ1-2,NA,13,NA,TGTGCCAGCAGCTTAGGGACAAACTATGGCTACACCTTC,CASSLGTNYGYTF
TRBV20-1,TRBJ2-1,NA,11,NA,TGCAGTGCTAGTTTCTACAATGAGCAGTTCTTC,CSASFYNEQFF
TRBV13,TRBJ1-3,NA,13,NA,TGTGCCAGCAGACAAGGGAGAGGAAACACCATATATTTT,CASRQGRGNTIYF
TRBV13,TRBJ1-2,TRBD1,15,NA,TGTGCCAGCAGCACCTGGGACAGGGGGATGTATGGCTACACCTTC,CASSTWDRGMYGYTF
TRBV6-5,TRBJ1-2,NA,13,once,TGTGCCAGCAGTTACAGACTAGCGGAGGGCTACACCTTC,CASSYRLAEGYTF
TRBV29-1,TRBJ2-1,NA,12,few,TGCAGCCTGACATGGGGCGTCGATGAGCAGTTCTTC,CSLTWGVDEQFF
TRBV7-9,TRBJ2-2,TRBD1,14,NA,TGTGCCAGCCGACCGGGACAGCGTGGCGGGGAGCTGTTTTTT,CASRPGQRGGELFF
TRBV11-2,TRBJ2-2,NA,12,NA,TGTGCCAGCAGCTTAGACAGCGGGGAGCTGTTTTTT,CASSLDSGELFF
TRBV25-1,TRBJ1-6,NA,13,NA,TGTGCCAGCAGTCGGGGGAATAATTCACCCCTCCACTTT,CASSRGNNSPLHF
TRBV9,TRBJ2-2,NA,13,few,TGTGCCAGCAGCGTAGGGAACACCGGGGAGCTGTTTTTT,CASSVGNTGELFF
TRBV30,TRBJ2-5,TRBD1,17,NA,TGTGCCTGGAGCACGGGACAGGGGAAGGGTGTCCAAGAGACCCAGTACTTC,CAWSTGQGKGVQETQYF
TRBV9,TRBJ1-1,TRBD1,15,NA,TGTGCCAGCAGCGTAGCTGACAGGGTGTTCACTGAAGCTTTCTTT,CASSVADRVFTEAFF
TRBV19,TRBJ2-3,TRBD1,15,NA,TGTGCCAGTAGTATAGGAGGCAGGGGGCCGGATACGCAGTATTTT,CASSIGGRGPDTQYF
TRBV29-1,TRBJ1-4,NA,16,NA,TGCAGCGTTGAAGCCCCGGCGAGTTTAAGTAGTGAAAAACTGTTTTTT,CSVEAPASLSSEKLFF
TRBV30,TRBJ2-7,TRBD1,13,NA,TGTGCCTGGAGTACAGGGGACGGGTACGAGCAGTACTTC,CAWSTGDGYEQYF
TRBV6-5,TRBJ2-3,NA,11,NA,TGTGCCAGCAGTTCTTCAGGTACGCAGTATTTT,CASSSSGTQYF
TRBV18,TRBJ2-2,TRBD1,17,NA,TGTGCCAGCTCACTCGGCGGCGGGACAGGGGGCACCGGGGAGCTGTTTTTT,CASSLGGGTGGTGELFF
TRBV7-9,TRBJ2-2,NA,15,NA,TGTGCCAGCAGCTGGACGGGACAGCGGGCCGGGGAGCTGTTTTTT,CASSWTGQRAGELFF
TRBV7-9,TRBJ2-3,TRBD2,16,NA,TGTGCCAGCAGCCCCGGACTAGCGGGCATCACAGATACGCAGTATTTT,CASSPGLAGITDTQYF
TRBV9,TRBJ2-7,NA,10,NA,TGTGCCAGCAGCCTCTACGAGCAGTACTTC,CASSLYEQYF
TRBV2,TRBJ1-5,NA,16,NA,TGTGCCAGCAGTGGAGCCTGGGGACAAAGCAATCAGCCCCAGCATTTT,CASSGAWGQSNQPQHF
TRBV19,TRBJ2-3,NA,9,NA,TGTGCCGGATCAGATACGCAGTATTTT,CAGSDTQYF
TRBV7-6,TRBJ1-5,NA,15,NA,TGTGCCAGCAGCTTAGATGGGACCCTCAATCAGCCCCAGCATTTT,CASSLDGTLNQPQHF
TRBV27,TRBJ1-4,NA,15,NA,TGTGCCAGCAGTTTCACAGGGACGAATAATGAAAAACTGTTTTTT,CASSFTGTNNEKLFF
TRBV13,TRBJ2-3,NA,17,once,TGTGCCAGCAGCTTAGCCACCGGACAACAAAGCACAGATACGCAGTATTTT,CASSLATGQQSTDTQYF
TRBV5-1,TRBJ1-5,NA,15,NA,TGCGCCAGCAGCTTGGCCGGGGACCGCAATCAGCCCCAGCATTTT,CASSLAGDRNQPQHF
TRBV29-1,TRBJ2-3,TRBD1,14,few,TGCAGCGTCCCTACGACAGGGGCCACAGATACGCAGTATTTT,CSVPTTGATDTQYF
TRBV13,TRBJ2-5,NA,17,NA,TGTGCCAGCAGCTCCCCCTCTGGTGGGGGGGCCGAGGAGACCCAGTACTTC,CASSSPSGGGAEETQYF
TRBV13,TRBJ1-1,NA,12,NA,TGTGCCAGCAGCGGACGGAACACTGAAGCTTTCTTT,CASSGRNTEAFF
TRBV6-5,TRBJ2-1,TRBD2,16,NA,TGTGCCAGCAGTTACTCACTAGCGGGGGGCTCCAATGAGCAGTTCTTC,CASSYSLAGGSNEQFF
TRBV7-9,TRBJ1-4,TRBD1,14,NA,TGTGCCAGCAGCCCGGGACAGGCGGGTGAAAAACTGTTTTTT,CASSPGQAGEKLFF
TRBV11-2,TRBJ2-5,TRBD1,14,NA,TGTGCCAGCAGCATGGGACAGTACCAAGAGACCCAGTACTTC,CASSMGQYQETQYF